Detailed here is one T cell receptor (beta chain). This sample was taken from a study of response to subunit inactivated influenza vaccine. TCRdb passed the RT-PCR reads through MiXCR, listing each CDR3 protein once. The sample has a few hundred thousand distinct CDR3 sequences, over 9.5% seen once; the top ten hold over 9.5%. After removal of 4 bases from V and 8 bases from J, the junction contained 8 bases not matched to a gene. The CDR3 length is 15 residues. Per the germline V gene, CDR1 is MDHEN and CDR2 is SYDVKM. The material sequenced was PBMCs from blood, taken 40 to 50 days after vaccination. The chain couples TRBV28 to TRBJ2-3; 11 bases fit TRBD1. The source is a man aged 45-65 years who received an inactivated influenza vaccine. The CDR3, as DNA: TGTGCCAGCAGTTCGGTCGGACAGGGGGCGAGTACGCAGTATTTT. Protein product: CASSSVGQGASTQYF.